The T cell receptor (beta chain) under discussion was sequenced for a study of blood T cell repertoires in COVID-19. Each recovered donor of Cohort 3 presented with two negative PCRs, clearance, or symptom resolution. Assay used: immunoSEQ multiplex PCR; TCRdb lists only in-frame clones, some missing. The sample yields around 500,000 clones, roughly 90% seen once. Trimming removed 2 bases at V and 0 bases at J, with 11 bases between. Germline V gives CDR1 KGHSH, CDR2 LQKENI. The CDR3 is made up of 16 amino acids. This receptor was obtained from a woman aged 40 to 49 who had recovered from COVID-19. Material for sequencing was PBMCs or T cells enriched from blood (not recorded which). The V and J genes are TRBV18 and TRBJ1-3, with D uncertain. The CDR3: CASSPSVINSGNTIYF. The CDR3, as DNA: TGTGCCAGCTCACCATCAGTAATAAACTCTGGAAACACCATATATTTT.